These 20 T cell receptor beta chains came from one sample sequenced in a study of T cell responses to AZD1222 COVID-19 vaccine (dated by TCRdb to 2020 to 2022). The time point label corresponds to: baseline before first vaccination. Library preparation employed the immunoSEQ multiplex PCR assay. TCRdb took over this immuneACCESS table, retaining in-frame rearrangements with V and J assigned. Such tables are incomplete; in checked studies, under half of the missing clones stem from an unresolved V gene, and the remainder is unexplained. The sample includes approximately 110,000 clones, with about 95% observed a single time. 2% to 2.5% of the sample is taken by the ten largest. Sequencing used peripheral blood, obtained on day 0 of AZD1222 vaccination. These receptors came from an adult in good health.

This chain links TRBV29-1 with TRBJ2-7, with a tentative D call TRBD1 (5 bases). Deletions cut 7 bases from V and 5 bases from J, with 15 bases between. The CDR3 runs 12 residues. CDR1 is SQVTM and CDR2 is ANQGSEA in the germline V gene. CDR3 bases: TGCAGCGCCGGTTTGGGGCGTAACGAGCAGTACTTC. Protein product: CSAGLGRNEQYF.

This clone was picked up one time. This rearrangement joins TRBV29-1 to TRBJ2-7; D is unresolved. This CDR3 has 14 residues. Germline-derived CDR1 and CDR2 are SQVTM and ANQGSEA. The V and J ends lost 6 bases and 0 bases respectively, with 15 bases between them. CDR3 nucleotide sequence: TGCAGCGTGTCCAAAAATGCGGACTCCTACGAGCAGTACTTC. Protein sequence: CSVSKNADSYEQYF.

J is TRBJ1-5 and V is TRBV10-2; TRBD1 is a possible D gene (6 bases). The germline gives CDR1 WSHSY, CDR2 SAAADI. V lost 6 bases and J 4 bases, leaving 10 bases between the germline ends. The CDR3 is 13 residues long. CDR3 coding DNA: TGCGCCAGCAGGGACAGCCAAAATCAGCCCCAGCATTTT. Residues: CASRDSQNQPQHF.

This CDR3 reads CASSMGYRESGSPLHF. In DNA form, the CDR3 reads TGTGCCAGTAGTATGGGATACAGGGAATCCGGATCACCCCTCCACTTT. This chain uses TRBV19 with TRBJ1-6; D is perhaps TRBD1 (6 bases). V shed 3 bases and J shed 10 bases, with 19 bases lying between them. There are 16 residues in the CDR3. Looked up from germline, CDR1 is LNHDA and CDR2 is SQIVND (reference sequence). Full variable domain (rest looked up from reference TRBV19 and TRBJ1-6): DGGITQSPKYLFRKEGQNVTLSCEQNLNHDAMYWYRQDPGQGLRLIYYSQIVNDFQKGDIAEGYSVSREKKESFPLTVTSAQKNPTAFYLCASSMGYRESGSPLHFGNGTRLTVT.

Comment on this clone: The same CDR3 also results from other DNA sequences found in this sample. The V gene is TRBV9, the J gene TRBJ2-1; D is perhaps TRBD1 (6 bases). This CDR3 spans 15 amino acids. The V end was cut by 0 bases, the J end by 0 bases, with 7 bases between. Germline V gives CDR1 SGDLS, CDR2 YYNGEE. The CDR3 nucleotides read TGTGCCAGCAGCGTAGGACAGGACTCCTACAATGAGCAGTTCTTC. It translates to CASSVGQDSYNEQFF.

This clone was recorded once. This chain links TRBV5-1 with TRBJ2-5; 10 bases agree with TRBD1. The CDR3 is 16 residues long. Unmatched junction bases numbered 7, after V lost 0 bases and J lost 5 bases. Germline lookup yields CDR1 SGHRS and CDR2 YFSETQ. This CDR3 is CASSLGGTGVMETQYF. DNA of the CDR3: TGCGCCAGCAGCTTGGGCGGGACAGGGGTGATGGAGACCCAGTACTTC.

This chain uses TRBV11-3 with TRBJ1-1, with a tentative D call TRBD1 (6 bases). Trimming took off 3 bases at V and 3 bases at J, with 14 bases between the two ends. Germline loops: CDR1 SGHNT, CDR2 YENEEA. This CDR3 is 15 amino acids long. As DNA, the CDR3 is TGTGCCAGCAGCTTTGGACAGCCTCGGGACACTGAAGCTTTCTTT. Translated: CASSFGQPRDTEAFF.

The chain links TRBV19 to TRBJ2-3; D is possibly TRBD2 (8 bases). Trimming took off 5 bases at V and 5 bases at J, with 26 bases between the two ends. From germline, CDR1 is LNHDA and CDR2 SQIVND (reference sequence). This CDR3 has 18 amino acids. The CDR3 DNA follows: TGTGCCAGTAGTCTCCGAGGGGGCCAGCGGGGGTCTCGAGATACGCAGTATTTT. It is translated as CASSLRGGQRGSRDTQYF.

On this clone: In the same sample, other DNA sequences code for this CDR3. CDR3 nucleotides: TGTGCCAGCAGCGTAGCCTCCGGGGATTACAATGAGCAGTTCTTC. Translating gives CASSVASGDYNEQFF. The chain couples TRBV9 to TRBJ2-1; D perhaps matches TRBD2 (5 bases). The CDR3 has 15 amino acids. Between the trimmed V and J ends, which lost 0 bases and 4 bases, there was a span of 11 bases. Per the germline V gene, CDR1 is SGDLS and CDR2 is YYNGEE.

V and J are TRBV5-6 and TRBJ1-1; D not certain. Trimming removed 4 bases at V and 1 base at J, with 14 bases between. The CDR3 totals 15 residues. Germline CDR1 reads SGHDT; CDR2 reads YYEEEE. The CDR3 loop reads CASSAVGGGNTEAFF. In DNA form, the CDR3 reads TGTGCCAGCAGCGCCGTAGGTGGCGGGAACACTGAAGCTTTCTTT.

This clone was observed once. This chain joins TRBV11-2 and TRBJ1-1, with D unclear. From germline, CDR1 is SGHAT and CDR2 FQNNGV. V shed 1 base and J shed 11 bases, with 11 bases lying between them. This CDR3 has 12 residues. The CDR3 is CASSLGALRAFF. The CDR3 DNA is TGTGCCAGCAGCTTAGGCGCCTTGAGGGCTTTCTTT.

The chain is built from TRBV28 and TRBJ2-7; a possible D gene is TRBD2 (5 bases). This CDR3 spans 12 amino acids. Germline V gene sequence: CDR1 MDHEN, CDR2 SYDVKM. The ends were cut back, 5 bases at V and 4 bases at J, with 9 bases in the middle. CDR3 in DNA: TGTGCCAGCAGTGCCCCGGGGTACGAGCAGTACTTC. Protein product: CASSAPGYEQYF.

The chain recombines TRBV27 with TRBJ2-7; TRBD2 agrees at 13 bases. The V gene's germline CDR1 is MNHEY and CDR2 SMNVEV (reference sequence). The CDR3 runs 18 residues. The V segment lost 0 bases and the J segment 7 bases; nucleotides outside the gene matches: 12. CDR3 nucleotides: TGTGCCAGCAGTTTATCGTCCCGGACTAGCGGGAGTCGCTATGAGCAGTACTTC. Translation: CASSLSSRTSGSRYEQYF.

Only one count was recorded for this clone. The V and J genes are TRBV6-5 and TRBJ2-7, with D possibly being TRBD1 (6 bases). The CDR3 has 13 amino acids. Trimming shortened V by 6 bases and J by 0 bases, and 9 bases separated the two germline ends. Looked up from germline, CDR1 is MNHEY and CDR2 is SVGAGI. CDR3 DNA sequence: TGTGCCAGCAGCTCGACAGGCTCCTACGAGCAGTACTTC. The encoded protein is CASSSTGSYEQYF.

The rearrangement links TRBV10-3 to TRBJ1-5; D is perhaps TRBD1 (5 bases). V was shortened by 0 bases and J by 4 bases, with 16 bases between the two germline ends. CDR1 ENHRY and CDR2 SYGVKD come from the germline V gene. The CDR3 has 17 residues. The CDR3 loop is CAISESMGVLVNQPQHF. CDR3 DNA sequence: TGTGCCATCAGTGAGTCGATGGGGGTTCTAGTTAATCAGCCCCAGCATTTT.

This chain uses TRBV12-5 with TRBJ2-1, with 11 bases fitting TRBD2. This CDR3 has 14 amino acids. Germline V gives CDR1 LGHNT, CDR2 FRNRAP. V shed 4 bases and J 6 bases; nucleotides not matched to a gene: 2. CDR3 in amino acids: CASGSSGGSNEQFF. CDR3 coding DNA: TGTGCTAGTGGTTCTAGCGGGGGGTCCAATGAGCAGTTCTTC.

J is TRBJ1-2 and V is TRBV19, with unresolved D. The V gene lost 7 bases and the J gene lost 6 bases, with 6 bases spanning the gap. CDR1 LNHDA and CDR2 SQIVND come from the germline V gene (reference sequence). The CDR3 runs 10 residues. The CDR3 here is CASKLNGYTF. In DNA form, the CDR3 reads TGTGCCAGTAAATTAAATGGCTACACCTTC.

In DNA form, the CDR3 reads TGTGCCAGCAGCGGGGTATTAGGGAGGTCATACGAGCAGTACTTC. Its translation is CASSGVLGRSYEQYF. The chain links TRBV11-2 to TRBJ2-7; weak D call: TRBD2 (6 bases). The length of the CDR3 is 15 residues. The ends were cut back, 5 bases at V and 4 bases at J, with 18 bases in the middle. Germline-derived CDR1 and CDR2 are SGHAT and FQNNGV.

This chain links TRBV6-2 or TRBV6-3 with TRBJ2-7; TRBD1 is a possible D gene (6 bases). V was cut by 5 bases and J by 3 bases, with 20 bases left in between. This CDR3 has 16 residues. Germline V gene lookup returns CDR1 MNHEY and CDR2 SVGEGT. CDR3 bases: TGTGCCAGCAGTGCCGAACTACCGACAGGTAGCTACGAGCAGTACTTC. Its protein product is CASSAELPTGSYEQYF.

This chain connects TRBV19 to TRBJ1-6, with D hard to call. The CDR3 extends over 13 amino acids. V dropped 5 bases and J dropped 8 bases, with 10 bases sitting between them. Germline V lookup: CDR1 LNHDA, CDR2 SQIVND (reference sequence). The CDR3 protein is CASSPGDDSPLHF. The CDR3 nucleotides read TGTGCCAGTAGTCCAGGCGATGATTCACCCCTCCACTTT.